This TCR beta chain was obtained from a study of cytomegalovirus exposure and HLA in healthy donors. Study findings and constraints: Cytomegalovirus association was assigned to more than 150 TCR beta chains.

The study ran its PCR with 60 Vbeta and 13 Jbeta primers. Data came from immunoSEQ multiplex PCR; TCRdb stores just in-frame clones and leaves some out. The table lists roughly 200,000 clones, about an eighth of them singletons. This clone has only a few counts. Antigen specificity is unknown. The CDR3 has 14 amino acids. Looked up from germline, CDR1 is LGHNA and CDR2 is YNFKEQ. V was clipped by 0 bases and J by 10 bases, with 13 bases between them. J is TRBJ2-1 and V is TRBV4-2; perhaps TRBD2 as D (5 bases). What was sequenced was PBMCs. The TCR originated in a man aged 50-59 years in good health and CMV-seropositive. The DNA for the CDR3 is TGTGCCAGCAGCCAAGATCTGGGAGAAGTGGAGCAGTTCTTC. It specifies CASSQDLGEVEQFF.